This passage covers 10 T cell receptor beta chains from one sample sequenced in a study of CD8 T cells in Susac syndrome. RNA, at about 0.5 to 1 ug, was reverse transcribed with random hexamers. Each CDR3 protein gets one entry after TCRdb re-called the immunoSEQ multiplex PCR reads with MiXCR. Of 100,000 or so distinct CDR3 sequences listed, nearly 95% are singletons. Sample: CD4+ T cells from PBMCs. The receptors were gathered from a human donor in good health.

V usage is TRBV29-1 and J usage is TRBJ2-3; D possibly matches TRBD1 or TRBD2 (6 bases each). The CDR3 runs 12 residues. The V end was cut by 1 base, the J end by 6 bases, with 8 bases between. Looked up from germline, CDR1 is SQVTM and CDR2 is ANQGSEA. CDR3 in amino acids: CSVEGGADTQYF. The DNA for the CDR3 is TGCAGCGTTGAAGGGGGGGCCGATACGCAGTATTTT.

V and J are TRBV30 and TRBJ2-1; 7 nucleotides agree with TRBD2. The length of the CDR3 is 15 residues. The J segment lost 5 bases and the V segment lost 3 bases, leaving 10 bases of the junction unmatched. Germline V gives CDR1 GTSNPN, CDR2 SVGIG (reference sequence). CDR3 residues: CAWSRTSVGNNEQFF. CDR3 DNA sequence: TGTGCCTGGAGCCGAACTAGCGTCGGTAACAATGAGCAGTTCTTC. The full variable domain, completed using reference TRBV30 and TRBJ2-1, is SQTIHQWPATLVQPVGSPLSLECTVEGTSNPNLYWYRQAAGRGLQLLFYSVGIGQISSEVPQNLSASRPQDRQFILSSKKLLLSDSGFYLCAWSRTSVGNNEQFFGPGTRLTVL.

V is TRBV6-6 and J is TRBJ1-1; D perhaps matches TRBD1 (5 bases). This CDR3 spans 14 amino acids. Germline V lookup: CDR1 MNHNY, CDR2 SVGAGI (reference sequence). V gave up 7 bases and J gave up 5 bases, with 17 bases separating them. Here the CDR3 DNA reads TGTGCCAGCACCAGGGAGGGGATCAGGACTGAAGCTTTCTTT. Its translation is CASTREGIRTEAFF.

Written as DNA, the CDR3 is TGTGCCAGCAGCTTCCCCCTCGGGGAGCAGTTCTTC. It yields the protein CASSFPLGEQFF. The V and J genes are TRBV7-3 and TRBJ2-1; D call uncertain. This CDR3 spans 12 amino acids. The germline V and J ends were trimmed by 3 bases and 10 bases, with 10 bases remaining between them. CDR1 and CDR2 (germline): SGHTA, FQGTGA.

This clonotype was recorded a few times. The V gene is TRBV18, the J gene TRBJ1-5, with TRBD1 identical over 10 bases. Trimming removed 6 bases from V and 6 bases from J; junction bases left unmatched: 2. Germline V gene lookup returns CDR1 KGHSH and CDR2 LQKENI. The CDR3 is 13 residues long. CDR3 protein: CASSWDRGQPQHF. Here the CDR3 DNA reads TGTGCCAGCTCTTGGGACAGGGGTCAGCCCCAGCATTTT.

This clonotype appeared a single time. This sequence joins TRBV7-9 and TRBJ2-2, with TRBD2 identical over 8 bases. Germline-derived CDR1 and CDR2 are SEHNR and FQNEAQ (reference sequence). CDR3 length equals 16 residues. V lost 4 bases, J lost 2 bases, and 6 bases stayed unmatched. CDR3 nucleotide sequence: TGTGCCAGCAGCTCGATAGCGGGGACAAACACCGGGGAGCTGTTTTTT. Its translation: CASSSIAGTNTGELFF.

V gene TRBV12-5 combines with J gene TRBJ1-1; 7 positions agree with TRBD1. The CDR3 length is 12 residues. J was trimmed by 5 bases and V by 6 bases; bases with no gene match: 3. CDR1 is LGHNT, CDR2 FRNRAP, per germline. CDR3 in DNA: TGTGCTAGTGGGCCAGGGGGTACTGAAGCTTTCTTT. Encoded protein: CASGPGGTEAFF.

This chain uses TRBV29-1 with TRBJ1-1; the D gene is possibly TRBD1 (5 bases). Trimming cost V 5 bases and J 6 bases, with 13 bases left between them. Germline V gene sequence: CDR1 SQVTM, CDR2 ANQGSEA. This CDR3 has 12 residues. The DNA for the CDR3 is TGCAGCGTTTCAAGGGACGGACCTGAAGCTTTCTTT. Protein: CSVSRDGPEAFF.

This chain connects TRBV7-8 to TRBJ1-1, with D perhaps matching TRBD1 (5 bases). V lost 8 bases and J 4 bases, leaving 11 bases between the germline ends. CDR3 length: 12 residues. Germline V gives CDR1 SGHVS, CDR2 FQNEAQ. The CDR3 loop is CASGWGSTEAFF. The CDR3 bases are TGTGCCAGCGGTTGGGGGAGCACTGAAGCTTTCTTT.

The gene calls are TRBV12-3 or TRBV12-4 and TRBJ2-5; a weak D match, TRBD1 (6 bases). The germline V and J ends were trimmed by 2 bases and 1 base, with 11 bases remaining between them. The CDR3 is 15 amino acids. CDR3 region: CASSLSSGAQETQYF. The CDR3 coding sequence is TGTGCCAGCAGTTTATCCTCAGGGGCCCAAGAGACCCAGTACTTC.